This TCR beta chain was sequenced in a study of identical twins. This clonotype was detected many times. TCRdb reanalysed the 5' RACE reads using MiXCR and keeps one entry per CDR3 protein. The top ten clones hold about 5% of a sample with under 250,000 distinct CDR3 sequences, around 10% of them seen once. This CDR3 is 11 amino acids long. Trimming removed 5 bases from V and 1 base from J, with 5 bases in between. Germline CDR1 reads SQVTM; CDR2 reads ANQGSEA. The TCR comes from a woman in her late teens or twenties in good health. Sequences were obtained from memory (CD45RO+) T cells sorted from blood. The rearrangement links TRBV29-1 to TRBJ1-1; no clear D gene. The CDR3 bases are TGCAGCGTTACCCGGAACACTGAAGCTTTCTTT. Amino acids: CSVTRNTEAFF.